The clone carrying this T cell receptor (beta chain) was seen a handful of times. Antigen: not known. Some clones are missing from TCRdb's copy, which holds only in-frame ones; the method was immunoSEQ multiplex PCR. This table holds approximately 34,000 clones, roughly 85% found once. The V and J ends lost 5 bases and 4 bases respectively, with 20 bases between them. The CDR3 is made up of 16 amino acids. Per the germline V gene, CDR1 is MRHNA and CDR2 is SNTAGT. This sample is drawn from a study of T cells in localized non-small cell lung cancer. Study outcomes and limitations: Turning up in adjacent lung were a median roughly 62 of the top 100 tumor clones.

The chain links TRBV6-4 to TRBJ1-2; a weak D match, TRBD1 (5 bases). The sequence came from a woman aged 40-69 years with stage I lung adenocarcinoma. The sequenced sample was peripheral blood, obtained before any cancer treatment. The CDR3 nucleotides read TGTGCCAGCAGTCGCTCCCCCGGGACTGGGGCCTATGGCTACACCTTC. As protein: CASSRSPGTGAYGYTF.